This T cell receptor beta chain emerged from a study of T cells expressing NK-cell markers. Study-wide background: Seven HCMV-seropositive donors and one seronegative donor made up the eight sequenced donors.

TCRdb processed the 5' RACE reads again and assigns one entry to each CDR3 protein, with no DNA. Recorded for this sample: about 260,000 distinct CDR3 sequences. The sequencing sample was made of blood T cells: a sorted CD56 or NKG2C T cell subset, CD4+ or CD8+ T cells, or bulk PBMC T cells (not recorded which). The TCR sequence derives from a young man in good health.

The CDR3 loop reads CASTTMNTEAFF. The genes are TRBV7-9 and TRBJ1-1. This CDR3 is 12 amino acids long. Per the germline V gene, CDR1 is SEHNR and CDR2 is FQNEAQ (reference sequence).